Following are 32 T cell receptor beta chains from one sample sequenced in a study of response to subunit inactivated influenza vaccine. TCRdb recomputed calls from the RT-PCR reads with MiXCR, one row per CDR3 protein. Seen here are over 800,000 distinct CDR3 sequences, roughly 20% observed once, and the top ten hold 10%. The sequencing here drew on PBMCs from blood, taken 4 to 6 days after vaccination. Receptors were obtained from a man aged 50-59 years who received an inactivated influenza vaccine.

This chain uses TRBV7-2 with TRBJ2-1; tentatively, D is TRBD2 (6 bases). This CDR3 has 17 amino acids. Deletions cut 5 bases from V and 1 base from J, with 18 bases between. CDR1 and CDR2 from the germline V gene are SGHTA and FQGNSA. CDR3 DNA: TGTGCCAGCAGCCTCGGGCTGAGCGGGCTTTCCTACAATGAGCAGTTCTTC. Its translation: CASSLGLSGLSYNEQFF.

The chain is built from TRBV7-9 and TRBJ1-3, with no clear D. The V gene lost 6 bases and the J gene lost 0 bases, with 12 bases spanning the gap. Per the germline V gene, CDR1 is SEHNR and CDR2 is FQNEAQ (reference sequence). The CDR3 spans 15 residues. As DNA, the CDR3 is TGTGCCAGCAGAACCGGACTGGACTCTGGAAACACCATATATTTT. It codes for CASRTGLDSGNTIYF.

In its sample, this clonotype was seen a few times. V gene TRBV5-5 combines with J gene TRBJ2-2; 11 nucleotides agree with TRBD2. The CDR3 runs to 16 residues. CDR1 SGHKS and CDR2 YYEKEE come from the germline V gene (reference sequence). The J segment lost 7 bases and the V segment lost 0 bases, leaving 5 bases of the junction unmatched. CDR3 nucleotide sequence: TGTGCCAGCAGCTTGGTAGCGGGAGGGGTACACGGGGAGCTGTTTTTT. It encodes CASSLVAGGVHGELFF. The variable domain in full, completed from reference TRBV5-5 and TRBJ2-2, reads DAGVTQSPTHLIKTRGQQVTLRCSPISGHKSVSWYQQVLGQGPQFIFQYYEKEERGRGNFPDRFSARQFPNYSSELNVNALLLGDSALYLCASSLVAGGVHGELFFGEGSRLTVL.

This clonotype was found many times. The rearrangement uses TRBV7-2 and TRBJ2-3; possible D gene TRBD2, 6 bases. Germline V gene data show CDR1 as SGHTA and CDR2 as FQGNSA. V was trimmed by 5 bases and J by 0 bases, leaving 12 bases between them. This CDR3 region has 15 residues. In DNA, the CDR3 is TGTGCCAGCAGCCCCGGGACTCCTAGCACAGATACGCAGTATTTT. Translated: CASSPGTPSTDTQYF.

The CDR3: CASRGTAGVEQFF. The CDR3 bases are TGTGCCAGCAGGGGTACTGCGGGAGTCGAGCAGTTCTTC. The chain combines TRBV3-1 with TRBJ2-1, with 7 bases aligning to TRBD2. The germline gives CDR1 LGHDT, CDR2 YNNKEL (reference sequence). The CDR3 extends over 13 amino acids. V lost 6 bases and J lost 10; bases outside the gene matches: 9.

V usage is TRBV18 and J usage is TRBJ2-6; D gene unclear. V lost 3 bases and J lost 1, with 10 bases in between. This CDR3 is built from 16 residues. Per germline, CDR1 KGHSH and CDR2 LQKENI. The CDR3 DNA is TGTGCCAGCTCACCGTATGGAGCATCTGGGGCCAACGTCCTGACTTTC. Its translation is CASSPYGASGANVLTF.

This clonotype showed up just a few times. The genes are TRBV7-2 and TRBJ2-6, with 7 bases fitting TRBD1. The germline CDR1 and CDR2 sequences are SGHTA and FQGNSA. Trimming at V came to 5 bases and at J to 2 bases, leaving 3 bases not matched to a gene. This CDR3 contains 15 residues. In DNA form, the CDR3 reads TGTGCCAGCAGCAGAGACAGGGCTGGGGCCAACGTCCTGACTTTC. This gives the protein CASSRDRAGANVLTF. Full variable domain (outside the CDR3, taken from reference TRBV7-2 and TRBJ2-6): GAGVSQSPSNKVTEKGKDVELRCDPISGHTALYWYRQSLGQGLEFLIYFQGNSAPDKSGLPSDRFSAERTGGSVSTLTIQRTQQEDSAVYLCASSRDRAGANVLTFGAGSRLTVL.

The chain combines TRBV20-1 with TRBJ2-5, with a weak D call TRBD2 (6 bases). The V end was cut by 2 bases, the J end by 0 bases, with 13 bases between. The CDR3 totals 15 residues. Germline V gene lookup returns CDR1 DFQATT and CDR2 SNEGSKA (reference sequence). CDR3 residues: CSARPPRDYQETQYF. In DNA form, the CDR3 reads TGCAGTGCTAGACCTCCCCGGGACTACCAAGAGACCCAGTACTTC.

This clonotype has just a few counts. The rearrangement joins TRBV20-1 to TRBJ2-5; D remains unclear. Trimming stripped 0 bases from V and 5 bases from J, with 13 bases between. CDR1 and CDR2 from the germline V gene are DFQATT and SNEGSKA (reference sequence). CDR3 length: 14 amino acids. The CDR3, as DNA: TGCAGTGCTAGAGATCGGGCCCTGCCGGAGACCCAGTACTTC. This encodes CSARDRALPETQYF.

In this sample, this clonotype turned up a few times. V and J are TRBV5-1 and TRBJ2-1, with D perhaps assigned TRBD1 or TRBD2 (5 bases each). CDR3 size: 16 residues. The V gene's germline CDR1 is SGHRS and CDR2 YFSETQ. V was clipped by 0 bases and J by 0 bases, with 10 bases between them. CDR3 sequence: CASSLVVGASYNEQFF. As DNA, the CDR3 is TGCGCCAGCAGCTTGGTCGTCGGGGCCTCCTACAATGAGCAGTTCTTC.

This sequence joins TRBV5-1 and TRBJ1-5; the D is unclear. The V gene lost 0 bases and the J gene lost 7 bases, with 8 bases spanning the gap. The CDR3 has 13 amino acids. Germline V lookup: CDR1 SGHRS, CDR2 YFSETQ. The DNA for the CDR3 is TGCGCCAGCAGCTTGGCGGGGAAACAGCCCCAGCATTTT. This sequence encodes CASSLAGKQPQHF.

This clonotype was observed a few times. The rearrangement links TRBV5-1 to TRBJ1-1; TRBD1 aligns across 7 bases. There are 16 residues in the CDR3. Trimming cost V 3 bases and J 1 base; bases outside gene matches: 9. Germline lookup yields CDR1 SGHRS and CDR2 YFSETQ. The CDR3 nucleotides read TGCGCCAGCAGCTCCCCTGGAGGGGGCAAGAACACTGAAGCTTTCTTT. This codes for CASSSPGGGKNTEAFF.

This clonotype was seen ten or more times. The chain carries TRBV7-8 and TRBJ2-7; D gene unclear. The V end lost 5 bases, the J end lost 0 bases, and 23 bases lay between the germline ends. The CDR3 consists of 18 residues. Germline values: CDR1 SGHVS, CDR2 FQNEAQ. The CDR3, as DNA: TGTGCCAGCAGCCCAAAAAAAGCCGGATCTCAAGCCTCCTACGAGCAGTACTTC. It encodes CASSPKKAGSQASYEQYF.

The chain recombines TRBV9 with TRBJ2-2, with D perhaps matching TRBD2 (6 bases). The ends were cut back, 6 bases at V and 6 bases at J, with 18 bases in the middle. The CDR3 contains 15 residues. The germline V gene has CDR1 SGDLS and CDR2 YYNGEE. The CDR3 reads CASTPLQGTSGELFF. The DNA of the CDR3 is TGTGCCAGCACCCCCCTTCAAGGGACTTCCGGGGAGCTGTTTTTT.

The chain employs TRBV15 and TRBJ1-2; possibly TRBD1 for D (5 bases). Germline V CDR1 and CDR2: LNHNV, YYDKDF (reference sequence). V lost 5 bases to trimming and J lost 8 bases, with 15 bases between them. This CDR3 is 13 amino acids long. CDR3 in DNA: TGTGCCACCAGCCCTCGAACCGGGGACGGCTACACCTTC. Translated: CATSPRTGDGYTF.

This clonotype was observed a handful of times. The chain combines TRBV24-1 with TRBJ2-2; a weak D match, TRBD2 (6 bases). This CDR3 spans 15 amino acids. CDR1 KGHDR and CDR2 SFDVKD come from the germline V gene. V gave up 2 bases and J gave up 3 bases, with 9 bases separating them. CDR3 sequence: CATSDSRDYTGELFF. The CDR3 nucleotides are TGTGCCACCAGTGATTCCAGGGACTACACCGGGGAGCTGTTTTTT.

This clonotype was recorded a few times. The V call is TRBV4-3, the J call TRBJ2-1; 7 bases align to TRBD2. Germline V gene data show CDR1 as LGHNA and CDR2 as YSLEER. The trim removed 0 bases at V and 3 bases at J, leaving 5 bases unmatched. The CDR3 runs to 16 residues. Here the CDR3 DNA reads TGCGCCAGCAGCCAAGATAGGCGGGGGTTCTACAATGAGCAGTTCTTC. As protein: CASSQDRRGFYNEQFF.

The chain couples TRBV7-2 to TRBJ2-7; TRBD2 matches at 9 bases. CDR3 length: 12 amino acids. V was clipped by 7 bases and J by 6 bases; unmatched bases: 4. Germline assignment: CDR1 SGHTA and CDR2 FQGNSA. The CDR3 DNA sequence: TGTGCCAGCACCGGACTAGCGTTCGAGCAGTACTTC. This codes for CASTGLAFEQYF.

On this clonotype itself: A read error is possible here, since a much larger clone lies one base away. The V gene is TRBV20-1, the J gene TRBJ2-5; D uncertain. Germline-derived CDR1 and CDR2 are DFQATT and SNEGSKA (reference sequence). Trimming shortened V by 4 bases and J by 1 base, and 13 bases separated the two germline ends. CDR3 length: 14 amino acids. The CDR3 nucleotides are TGCAGTGCTAAACTGGTCAGGATCCAAGAGACCCAGTACTTC. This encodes CSAKLVRIQETQYF.

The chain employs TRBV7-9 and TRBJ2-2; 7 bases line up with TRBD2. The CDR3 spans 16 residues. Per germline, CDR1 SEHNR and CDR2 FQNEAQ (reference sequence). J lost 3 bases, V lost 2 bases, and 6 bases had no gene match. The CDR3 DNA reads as TGTGCCAGCAGCTTACGGTCGGGAGGTGACACCGGGGAGCTGTTTTTT. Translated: CASSLRSGGDTGELFF.

The CDR3 DNA reads TGTGCCAGCAGACACGGCCTAAACAGGGTCGACCTAAACACTGAAGCTTTCTTT. Its protein product is CASRHGLNRVDLNTEAFF. The chain joins TRBV6-1 to TRBJ1-1; tentative D call: TRBD1 (6 bases). V lost 6 bases to trimming and J lost 2 bases, with 25 bases between them. The CDR3 runs 18 residues. The germline CDR1 and CDR2 sequences are MNHNS and SASEGT.

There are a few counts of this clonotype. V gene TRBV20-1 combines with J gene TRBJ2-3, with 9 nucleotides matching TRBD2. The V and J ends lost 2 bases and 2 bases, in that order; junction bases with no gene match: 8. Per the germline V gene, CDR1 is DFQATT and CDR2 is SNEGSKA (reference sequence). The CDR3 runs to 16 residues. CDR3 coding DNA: TGCAGTGCTAGAACCGTCGGACTAGCGCTCACAGATACGCAGTATTTT. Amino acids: CSARTVGLALTDTQYF.

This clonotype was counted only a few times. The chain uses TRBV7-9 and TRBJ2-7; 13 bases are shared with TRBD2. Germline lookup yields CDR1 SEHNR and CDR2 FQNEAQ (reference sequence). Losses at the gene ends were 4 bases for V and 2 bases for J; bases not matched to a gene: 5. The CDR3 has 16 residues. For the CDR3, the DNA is TGTGCCAGCAGCTCCTTCACTAGCGGGGGGGCCTACGAGCAGTACTTC. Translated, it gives CASSSFTSGGAYEQYF.

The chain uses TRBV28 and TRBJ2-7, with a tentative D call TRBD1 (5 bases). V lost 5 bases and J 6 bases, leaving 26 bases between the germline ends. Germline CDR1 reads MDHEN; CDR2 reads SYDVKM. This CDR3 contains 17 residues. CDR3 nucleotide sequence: TGTGCCAGCAGTAGACCGCGAATGGGGCAGGGTCGTCGCGAGCAGTACTTC. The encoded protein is CASSRPRMGQGRREQYF.

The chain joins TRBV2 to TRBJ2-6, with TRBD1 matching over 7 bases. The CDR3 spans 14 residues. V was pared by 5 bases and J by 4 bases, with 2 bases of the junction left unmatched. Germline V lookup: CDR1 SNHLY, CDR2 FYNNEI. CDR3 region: CASSNRGGANVLTF. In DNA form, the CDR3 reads TGTGCCAGCAGTAACAGGGGAGGGGCCAACGTCCTGACTTTC.

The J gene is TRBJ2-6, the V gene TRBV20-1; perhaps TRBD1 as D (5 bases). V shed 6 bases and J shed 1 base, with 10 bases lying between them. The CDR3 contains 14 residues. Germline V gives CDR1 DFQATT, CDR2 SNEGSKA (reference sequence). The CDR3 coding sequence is TGCAGTGCAGGGGTGCGGTCTGGGGCCAACGTCCTGACTTTC. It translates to CSAGVRSGANVLTF.

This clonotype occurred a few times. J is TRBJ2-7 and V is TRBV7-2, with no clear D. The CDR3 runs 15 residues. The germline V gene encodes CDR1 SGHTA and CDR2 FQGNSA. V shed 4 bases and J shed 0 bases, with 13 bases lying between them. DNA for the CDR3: TGTGCCAGCAGCTGGGGAAGGACGGTCTCCTACGAGCAGTACTTC. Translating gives CASSWGRTVSYEQYF.

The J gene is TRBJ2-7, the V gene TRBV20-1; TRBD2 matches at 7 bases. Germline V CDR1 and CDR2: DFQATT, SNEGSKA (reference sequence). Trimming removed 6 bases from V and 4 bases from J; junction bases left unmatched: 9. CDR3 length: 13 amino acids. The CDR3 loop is CSASLLARYEQYF. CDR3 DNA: TGCAGTGCCTCCTTACTAGCGAGATACGAGCAGTACTTC.

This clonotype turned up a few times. The CDR3 loop is CASSQGAIDYNEQFF. In DNA, the CDR3 is TGCGCCAGCAGCCAGGGGGCGATCGACTACAATGAGCAGTTCTTC. The genes are TRBV4-3 and TRBJ2-1, with D perhaps TRBD1 (6 bases). The CDR3 sequence is 15 residues long. Germline assignment: CDR1 LGHNA and CDR2 YSLEER. V lost 3 bases to trimming and J lost 3 bases, with 12 bases between them.

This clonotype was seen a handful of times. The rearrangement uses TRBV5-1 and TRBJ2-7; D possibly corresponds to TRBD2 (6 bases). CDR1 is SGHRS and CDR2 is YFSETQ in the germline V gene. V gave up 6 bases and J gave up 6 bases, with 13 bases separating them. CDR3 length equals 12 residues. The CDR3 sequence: CASTGTRGEQYF. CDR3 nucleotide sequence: TGCGCCAGCACCGGGACGCGGGGCGAGCAGTACTTC.

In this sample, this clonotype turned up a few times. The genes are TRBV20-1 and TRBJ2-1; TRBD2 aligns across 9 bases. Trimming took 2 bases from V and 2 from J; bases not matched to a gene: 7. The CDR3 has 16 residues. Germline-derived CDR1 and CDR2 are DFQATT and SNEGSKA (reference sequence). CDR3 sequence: CSARTLAGTAYNEQFF. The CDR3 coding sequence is TGCAGTGCTAGAACCCTAGCGGGAACCGCCTACAATGAGCAGTTCTTC.

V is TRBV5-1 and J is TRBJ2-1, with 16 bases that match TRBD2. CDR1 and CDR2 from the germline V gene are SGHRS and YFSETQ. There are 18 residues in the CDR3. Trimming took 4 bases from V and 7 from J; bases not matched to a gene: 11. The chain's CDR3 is CASSGYAGTSGRVNEQFF. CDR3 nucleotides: TGCGCCAGCAGCGGATACGCCGGGACTAGCGGGAGGGTAAATGAGCAGTTCTTC.